These 20 T cell receptor beta chains originate from one sample sequenced in a study of T cells after posttransplantation cyclophosphamide. The method was immunoSEQ multiplex PCR; TCRdb's version includes in-frame clones alone and lacks a portion of them. The table includes about 15,000 clones, under 85% detected once. Sample: memory CD4+ T cells sorted from PBMCs. The receptors shown here come from a man aged 45-65 years.

The CDR3 DNA is TGTGCCAGCATTGTCGGCAGGGGTTATGGTGAGCAGTTCTTC. Translated, it gives CASIVGRGYGEQFF. The V gene is TRBV6-1, the J gene TRBJ2-1, with a tentative D call TRBD1 (6 bases). V was trimmed by 7 bases and J by 9 bases, leaving 19 bases between them. The length of the CDR3 is 14 residues. Looked up from germline, CDR1 is MNHNS and CDR2 is SASEGT.

The V call is TRBV12-2, the J call TRBJ2-7; the table's D call, TRBD1, was not checked against the DNA. TRBV12-2 is termed a pseudogene. The CDR3 covers 16 residues. The CDR3 DNA is TGTGCAAGTCGCTTAGGGTCGACAGGGGGTCGTTACGAGCAGTACTTC. The encoded protein is CASRLGSTGGRYEQYF.

A single count supports this clone. The chain couples TRBV6-5 to TRBJ2-7, with a possible D match to TRBD1 (7 bases). The CDR3 runs 15 residues. Trimming stripped 5 bases from V and 3 bases from J, with 17 bases between. Germline assignment: CDR1 MNHEY and CDR2 SVGAGI. CDR3 loop: CASSKQGRSGYEQYF. The DNA for the CDR3 is TGTGCCAGCAGTAAACAGGGGAGGTCCGGCTACGAGCAGTACTTC.

V gene TRBV7-2 combines with J gene TRBJ2-2; TRBD2 matches 8 bases. This CDR3 is 17 amino acids long. The junction had 7 bases not matched to a gene; V was cut back by 2 bases and J by 2 bases. Germline loops: CDR1 SGHTA, CDR2 FQGNSA. CDR3 protein: CASSLRGGGFNTGELFF. The CDR3 DNA follows: TGTGCCAGCAGCTTAAGGGGCGGGGGGTTTAACACCGGGGAGCTGTTTTTT.

V gene TRBV6-1 combines with J gene TRBJ1-5; weak D call: TRBD1 (5 bases). Germline V lookup: CDR1 MNHNS, CDR2 SASEGT. The CDR3 loop spans 13 amino acids. The ends were cut back, 4 bases at V and 5 bases at J, with 9 bases in the middle. As DNA, the CDR3 is TGTGCCAGCAGTGGTGTCAGGGATCAGCCCCAGCATTTT. Amino acids: CASSGVRDQPQHF.

The rearrangement uses TRBV7-2 and TRBJ2-4; TRBD2 agrees at 12 bases. The ends lost 4 bases at V and 4 bases at J; junction bases unmatched: 2. The V gene's germline CDR1 is SGHTA and CDR2 FQGNSA. The CDR3 is 15 amino acids. The CDR3 loop is CASSSLAGGKNIQYF. The DNA of the CDR3 is TGTGCCAGCAGCTCCCTAGCGGGAGGGAAAAACATTCAGTACTTC.

There are a few counts of this clone. The rearrangement uses TRBV7-9 and TRBJ1-1; a weak D match, TRBD1 (5 bases). V lost 1 base, J lost 7 bases, and 13 bases lay in between. This CDR3 is 14 amino acids long. Looked up from germline, CDR1 is SEHNR and CDR2 is FQNEAQ (reference sequence). CDR3 DNA sequence: TGTGCCAGCAGCTTAGTTTCCGGGGGAGGTGAAGCTTTCTTT. Residues: CASSLVSGGGEAFF. Combining the CDR3 with reference TRBV7-9 and TRBJ1-1 gives the whole variable domain DTGVSQNPRHKITKRGQNVTFRCDPISEHNRLYWYRQTLGQGPEFLTYFQNEAQLEKSRLLSDRFSAERPKGSFSTLEIQRTEQGDSAMYLCASSLVSGGGEAFFGQGTRLTVV.

This clone was seen a handful of times. The chain links TRBV11-3 to TRBJ1-1; D is unclear. Germline lookup yields CDR1 SGHNT and CDR2 YENEEA. V dropped 2 bases and J dropped 0 bases, with 10 bases sitting between them. This CDR3 is 15 amino acids long. The CDR3 region is CASSLFKGVNTEAFF. The CDR3 nucleotides are TGTGCCAGCAGCTTATTCAAAGGAGTGAACACTGAAGCTTTCTTT.

The chain is built from TRBV11-2 and TRBJ2-3; D possibly corresponds to TRBD2 (5 bases). Per the germline V gene, CDR1 is SGHAT and CDR2 is FQNNGV. The CDR3 length is 14 residues. V dropped 4 bases and J dropped 2 bases, with 10 bases sitting between them. CDR3 nucleotide sequence: TGTGCCAGCAGCTCCGAGGGCCTCACAGATACGCAGTATTTT. Its translation: CASSSEGLTDTQYF.

The chain combines TRBV6-5 with TRBJ1-2; D is uncertain. V gave up 2 bases and J gave up 8 bases, with 12 bases separating them. The CDR3 consists of 13 residues. Germline loops: CDR1 MNHEY, CDR2 SVGAGI. CDR3 bases: TGTGCCAGCAGTTACGAGGCGGGTGTGGGCTACACCTTC. Its translation is CASSYEAGVGYTF.

The rearrangement links TRBV19 to TRBJ2-1; D gene unclear. The CDR3 sequence is 11 residues long. Between the trimmed V and J ends, which lost 3 bases and 6 bases, there was a span of 3 bases. Germline V gene lookup returns CDR1 LNHDA and CDR2 SQIVND (reference sequence). This chain's CDR3 is CASSIFNEQFF. The CDR3 coding sequence is TGTGCCAGTAGTATCTTCAATGAGCAGTTCTTC.

V is TRBV10-3 and J is TRBJ1-1, with D possibly matching TRBD1 (6 bases). The CDR3 spans 13 residues. From germline, CDR1 is ENHRY and CDR2 SYGVKD. V lost 11 bases and J 5 bases, leaving 18 bases between the germline ends. CDR3 nucleotides: TGTGCCGCACAGGGTTTGGGGCAAACTGAAGCTTTCTTT. Translated: CAAQGLGQTEAFF.

The J gene is TRBJ2-5, the V gene TRBV9; TRBD2 matches at 14 bases. Trimming at V came to 0 bases and at J to 5 bases, leaving 15 bases not matched to a gene. Germline V gene data show CDR1 as SGDLS and CDR2 as YYNGEE. This CDR3 is 20 amino acids long. The DNA for the CDR3 is TGTGCCAGCAGCGTAGCAGGGACTAGCGGGAGTTGGATAAAAGAGGAGACCCAGTACTTC. Translating gives CASSVAGTSGSWIKEETQYF. The entire variable domain, with the rest obtained from reference TRBV9 and TRBJ2-5, is as follows: DSGVTQTPKHLITATGQRVTLRCSPRSGDLSVYWYQQSLDQGLQFLIQYYNGEERAKGNILERFSAQQFPDLHSELNLSSLELGDSALYFCASSVAGTSGSWIKEETQYFGPGTRLLVL.

The chain is built from TRBV4-3 and TRBJ2-5; TRBD2 agrees at 13 bases. CDR3 length: 17 residues. The V segment lost 1 base and the J segment 4 bases; nucleotides outside the gene matches: 6. CDR1 and CDR2 (germline): LGHNA, YSLEER. The CDR3 region is CASSQGRLAGGIETQYF. The CDR3 nucleotides read TGCGCCAGCAGCCAAGGTCGACTAGCGGGGGGCATAGAGACCCAGTACTTC.

The rearrangement joins TRBV5-8 to TRBJ1-2, with D uncertain. CDR1 and CDR2 (germline): SGHTS, YDEGEE. The CDR3 totals 13 residues. The germline V and J ends were trimmed by 2 bases and 6 bases, with 11 bases remaining between them. CDR3 sequence: CASSFLFANGYTF. CDR3 nucleotide sequence: TGTGCCAGCAGCTTCTTGTTTGCTAATGGCTACACCTTC.

The chain couples TRBV7-2 to TRBJ1-5; no reliable D call. The CDR3 runs 15 residues. V shed 5 bases and J shed 0 bases, with 11 bases lying between them. Germline CDR1 SGHTA, CDR2 FQGNSA. CDR3 in DNA: TGTGCCAGCAGCCGGAGCATCTATAGCAATCAGCCCCAGCATTTT. Residues: CASSRSIYSNQPQHF.

Here the CDR3 DNA reads TGCGCCAGCAGCTTGACAGAATCCATCTCTGGAAACACCATATATTTT. Protein product: CASSLTESISGNTIYF. This chain joins TRBV5-1 and TRBJ1-3; D not certain. This CDR3 has 16 amino acids. Germline V CDR1 and CDR2: SGHRS, YFSETQ. The ends were cut back, 1 base at V and 0 bases at J, with 11 bases in the middle.

In its sample, this clone was seen a few times. V usage is TRBV14 and J usage is TRBJ1-2; TRBD1 is a possible D gene (6 bases). Germline CDR1 reads SGHDN; CDR2 reads FVKESK. The ends were cut back, 4 bases at V and 2 bases at J, with 14 bases in the middle. The CDR3 loop spans 15 amino acids. CDR3 coding DNA: TGTGCCAGCAGCCCAGCGGGGGGCGCGAACTATGGCTACACCTTC. Residues: CASSPAGGANYGYTF.

CDR3 region: CASSPNREGSLHF. CDR3 DNA: TGTGCCAGCTCACCAAACAGGGAGGGATCCCTCCACTTT. The J gene is TRBJ1-6, the V gene TRBV18; D perhaps matches TRBD1 (6 bases). The CDR3 extends over 13 amino acids. The germline V gene has CDR1 KGHSH and CDR2 LQKENI. Trimming removed 2 bases from V and 14 bases from J, with 13 bases in between.

In its sample, this clone was seen once. The chain is built from TRBV10-3 and TRBJ1-2; the match to TRBD1 covers 7 bases. V dropped 2 bases and J dropped 4; count of bases not matched to a gene: 10. CDR1 ENHRY and CDR2 SYGVKD come from the germline V gene. The CDR3 is made up of 16 amino acids. The DNA for the CDR3 is TGTGCCATCAGTGAGGGCCCTACAGGGGCCGGCTATGGCTACACCTTC. Translation gives CAISEGPTGAGYGYTF.